Following are 24 T cell receptor beta chains from one sample sequenced in a study of T cell responses to AZD1222 COVID-19 vaccine. Profiling relied on immunoSEQ multiplex PCR, and the TCRdb table lists in-frame clones only, not all of them. The sample shows approximately 70,000 clones, around three quarters of them seen only once. This sample comprised peripheral blood, obtained 28 days after the second AZD1222 dose. The receptors were gathered from an adult who received the AZD1222 COVID-19 vaccine.

The rearrangement joins TRBV27 to TRBJ1-6; unclear D gene. This CDR3 has 13 amino acids. CDR1 and CDR2 (germline): MNHEY, SMNVEV (reference sequence). Trimming stripped 5 bases from V and 9 bases from J, with 11 bases between. CDR3 loop: CASSTGVTSPLHF. The CDR3 bases are TGTGCCAGCAGTACTGGGGTGACTTCACCCCTCCACTTT.

This clone was observed once. The chain links TRBV5-6 to TRBJ1-1, with no clear D. There are 15 residues in the CDR3. CDR1 SGHDT and CDR2 YYEEEE come from the germline V gene. V was shortened by 0 bases and J by 1 base, with 10 bases between the two germline ends. The CDR3 DNA reads as TGTGCCAGCAGCTTGGGGTGGTATCCGAACACTGAAGCTTTCTTT. It codes for CASSLGWYPNTEAFF.

This clone showed up just a few times. The chain combines TRBV23-1 with TRBJ1-2, with a tentative D call TRBD1 (6 bases). TRBV23-1 is noted as an ORF with a role that remains uncertain. V gave up 2 bases and J gave up 5 bases, with 15 bases separating them. CDR3 length equals 15 residues. The chain's CDR3 is CASSQGQTRRYGYTF. The DNA for the CDR3 is TGCGCCAGCAGTCAAGGACAGACCCGACGGTATGGCTACACCTTC.

This clone was detected only a few times. This rearrangement joins TRBV28 to TRBJ2-7, with TRBD1 identical over 9 bases. From germline, CDR1 is MDHEN and CDR2 SYDVKM. The CDR3 has 15 residues. V lost 6 bases to trimming and J lost 3 bases; unmatched junction nucleotides: 9. The CDR3 DNA sequence: TGTGCCAGCAGCCATCCAAGGACAGGGGACTACGAGCAGTACTTC. Encoded protein: CASSHPRTGDYEQYF.

This chain links TRBV19 with TRBJ1-5; perhaps TRBD1 as D (5 bases). The germline CDR1 and CDR2 sequences are LNHDA and SQIVND (reference sequence). The V end lost 7 bases, the J end lost 1 base, and 17 bases lay between the germline ends. The CDR3 consists of 16 residues. CDR3 residues: CASTLTVGESNQPQHF. The CDR3 nucleotides are TGTGCCAGTACCCTAACTGTAGGGGAGAGCAATCAGCCCCAGCATTTT. The entire variable domain, with the rest obtained from reference TRBV19 and TRBJ1-5, is as follows: DGGITQSPKYLFRKEGQNVTLSCEQNLNHDAMYWYRQDPGQGLRLIYYSQIVNDFQKGDIAEGYSVSREKKESFPLTVTSAQKNPTAFYLCASTLTVGESNQPQHFGDGTRLSIL.

CDR3 in DNA: TGTGCCAGCAGCGAACCCCCGGGGGGAAGGACCGGGGAGCTGTTTTTT. Its translation: CASSEPPGGRTGELFF. The chain is built from TRBV7-9 and TRBJ2-2; TRBD2 matches at 7 bases. The germline CDR1 and CDR2 sequences are SEHNR and FQNEAQ (reference sequence). The trim removed 5 bases at V and 5 bases at J, leaving 11 bases unmatched. The CDR3 spans 16 residues.

The chain uses TRBV2 and TRBJ1-2; 7 bases are shared with TRBD1. After removal of 3 bases from V and 7 bases from J, the junction contained 11 bases not matched to a gene. CDR1 SNHLY and CDR2 FYNNEI come from the germline V gene. The CDR3 extends over 15 amino acids. CDR3 loop: CASSDEDRTTPGYTF. The CDR3 nucleotides read TGTGCCAGCAGTGACGAGGACAGGACGACTCCTGGCTACACCTTC.

This chain connects TRBV5-4 to TRBJ2-2, with D possibly being TRBD2 (6 bases). The CDR3 totals 16 residues. The V end was cut by 6 bases, the J end by 4 bases, with 19 bases between. The germline gives CDR1 SGHNT, CDR2 YYREEE (reference sequence). The CDR3 DNA follows: TGTGCCAGCACCGCCCATGGGGGGTTCAGCACCGGGGAGCTGTTTTTT. It yields the protein CASTAHGGFSTGELFF.

This chain connects TRBV9 to TRBJ2-5; D gene unclear. Looked up from germline, CDR1 is SGDLS and CDR2 is YYNGEE. The CDR3 runs to 14 residues. Trimming stripped 0 bases from V and 3 bases from J, with 9 bases between. CDR3 residues: CASSVAGGEETQYF. The CDR3 nucleotides are TGTGCCAGCAGCGTAGCTGGCGGCGAAGAGACCCAGTACTTC.

The chain has TRBV5-1 and TRBJ2-5, with D possibly TRBD1 on 6 matching bases. The CDR3 runs 14 residues. Germline V gene data show CDR1 as SGHRS and CDR2 as YFSETQ. V was pared by 6 bases and J by 3 bases, with 15 bases between. The CDR3 region has the DNA TGCGCCAGCAACTCCGGACCAGGGGAAGAGACCCAGTACTTC. This gives the protein CASNSGPGEETQYF. Looking up the rest from reference TRBV5-1 and TRBJ2-5 gives the full variable domain: KAGVTQTPRYLIKTRGQQVTLSCSPISGHRSVSWYQQTPGQGLQFLFEYFSETQRNKGNFPGRFSGRQFSNSRSEMNVSTLELGDSALYLCASNSGPGEETQYFGPGTRLLVL.

This clone was observed a single time. The V and J genes are TRBV30 and TRBJ2-7, with 7 bases matching TRBD1. Germline V CDR1 and CDR2: GTSNPN, SVGIG (reference sequence). The CDR3 runs to 13 residues. Trimming cost V 5 bases and J 4 bases; bases outside gene matches: 8. The CDR3 region is CAWGRKQGYEQYF. The CDR3 coding sequence is TGTGCCTGGGGGCGGAAACAGGGGTACGAGCAGTACTTC.

The gene calls are TRBV5-1 and TRBJ2-7, with 11 bases that match TRBD1. Germline V gives CDR1 SGHRS, CDR2 YFSETQ. V was clipped by 4 bases and J by 5 bases; unmatched bases: 5. This CDR3 has 14 amino acids. DNA for the CDR3: TGCGCCAGCAGCAAGGGACAGGGGGTTGACGAGCAGTACTTC. This encodes CASSKGQGVDEQYF.

The chain recombines TRBV5-3 with TRBJ2-7; 11 positions agree with TRBD2. TRBV5-3 is classed as an ORF, of uncertain function. The CDR3 runs 17 residues. V lost 5 bases to trimming and J lost 2 bases; unmatched junction nucleotides: 12. The CDR3 spells CARSQGLAVASPYEQYF. CDR3 nucleotide sequence: TGTGCCAGAAGTCAGGGACTAGCGGTGGCCTCCCCCTACGAGCAGTACTTC.

This rearrangement joins TRBV6-5 to TRBJ2-3, with D perhaps matching TRBD2 (6 bases). This CDR3 spans 14 amino acids. The V and J ends lost 4 bases and 6 bases respectively, with 14 bases between them. CDR1 is MNHEY, CDR2 SVGAGI, per germline. CDR3 DNA sequence: TGTGCCAGCAGTTCTGACCCGGGGGTGGATACGCAGTATTTT. Translated, it gives CASSSDPGVDTQYF.

V gene TRBV11-3 combines with J gene TRBJ2-2; D is unclear. The CDR3 extends over 12 amino acids. Germline assignment: CDR1 SGHNT and CDR2 YENEEA. V lost 3 bases, J lost 6 bases, and 5 bases lay in between. The CDR3 DNA reads as TGTGCCAGCAGCTTTAGTTCCGGGGAGCTGTTTTTT. Translation gives CASSFSSGELFF.

This chain joins TRBV18 and TRBJ2-1, with D maybe TRBD2 (6 bases). CDR1 and CDR2 (germline): KGHSH, LQKENI. V lost 3 bases, J lost 8 bases, and 11 bases lay in between. CDR3 length equals 13 residues. CDR3 amino acids: CASSPAGRYEQFF. CDR3 coding DNA: TGTGCCAGCTCACCGGCAGGGAGGTATGAGCAGTTCTTC.

The chain has TRBV19 and TRBJ1-2; 8 bases are shared with TRBD1. Germline V gene lookup returns CDR1 LNHDA and CDR2 SQIVND (reference sequence). V was pared by 7 bases and J by 4 bases, with 5 bases of the junction left unmatched. The CDR3 loop spans 13 amino acids. CDR3 protein: CASKAGGGYGYTF. DNA for the CDR3: TGTGCCAGTAAAGCAGGGGGCGGCTATGGCTACACCTTC.

The chain couples TRBV5-5 to TRBJ1-1; D remains ambiguous. In germline, CDR1 is SGHKS, CDR2 YYEKEE (reference sequence). CDR3 length: 11 amino acids. With 5 bases removed from V and 6 bases from J, the gap between germline ends came to 8 bases. The CDR3 protein is CASRLTAEAFF. The CDR3 DNA sequence: TGTGCCAGCAGATTAACAGCTGAAGCTTTCTTT.

V is TRBV10-3 and J is TRBJ1-4; 8 nucleotides agree with TRBD1. Germline lookup yields CDR1 ENHRY and CDR2 SYGVKD. The length of the CDR3 is 15 residues. V lost 10 bases, J lost 0 bases, and 7 bases stayed unmatched. The CDR3 loop is CATGQGGTTNEKLFF. The CDR3 DNA reads as TGTGCCACCGGACAGGGTGGGACAACTAATGAAAAACTGTTTTTT.

The chain combines TRBV21-1 with TRBJ1-1; the DNA was not used to check the table's D call, TRBD1. TRBV21-1 is labeled a pseudogene. The CDR3 sequence is 17 residues long. The CDR3 nucleotides read TGTGCCAGCAGCAAAGCGCTTGGACAAGGAGAAGACACTGAAGCTTTCTTT. This codes for CASSKALGQGEDTEAFF.

This chain links TRBV28 with TRBJ1-5, with 7 positions matching TRBD1. V was clipped by 2 bases and J by 2 bases; unmatched bases: 6. This CDR3 region has 16 residues. Germline lookup yields CDR1 MDHEN and CDR2 SYDVKM. The CDR3 loop reads CASSLIIGTGNQPQHF. The CDR3 DNA is TGTGCCAGCAGTTTAATCATAGGGACAGGCAATCAGCCCCAGCATTTT.

The chain is built from TRBV7-9 and TRBJ2-3; D possibly corresponds to TRBD1 (7 bases). The germline gives CDR1 SEHNR, CDR2 FQNEAQ (reference sequence). V lost 0 bases and J 4 bases, leaving 17 bases between the germline ends. The CDR3 totals 17 residues. The CDR3 DNA reads TGTGCCAGCAGCTTAGCTGGGACAGCGGGTTTTGCAGATACGCAGTATTTT. As protein: CASSLAGTAGFADTQYF.

The V and J genes are TRBV7-8 and TRBJ2-5; D is unclear. Per germline, CDR1 SGHVS and CDR2 FQNEAQ. Trimming took 0 bases from V and 7 from J, leaving 3 bases between them. This CDR3 is built from 11 residues. CDR3: CASSLAGTQYF. CDR3 nucleotide sequence: TGTGCCAGCAGCTTAGCTGGGACCCAGTACTTC.

This clone was observed a handful of times. V gene TRBV19 combines with J gene TRBJ1-1; possibly TRBD1 for D (6 bases). In germline, CDR1 is LNHDA, CDR2 SQIVND (reference sequence). V was clipped by 6 bases and J by 3 bases, with 11 bases between them. The CDR3 runs 13 residues. CDR3 sequence reads: CASRRSGDTEAFF. The CDR3 nucleotides read TGTGCCAGTAGGCGATCAGGGGACACTGAAGCTTTCTTT. Drawing the rest from reference TRBV19 and TRBJ1-1, the complete variable domain is DGGITQSPKYLFRKEGQNVTLSCEQNLNHDAMYWYRQDPGQGLRLIYYSQIVNDFQKGDIAEGYSVSREKKESFPLTVTSAQKNPTAFYLCASRRSGDTEAFFGQGTRLTVV.